Only a few counts were recorded for the clone carrying this TCR beta chain. Its antigen is unidentified. Other DNA sequences in the same sample also yield this CDR3. The sample is drawn from a study of a mutant IDH1 vaccine in newly diagnosed glioma. Whole-study context: Treated patients, approximately 60% male and roughly 40% female, averaged about 42 years of age. Patients' prior therapy spanned radiotherapy, temozolomide, or both; most underwent both. Whole-study findings and limits: Of all patients, 85% to 95% showed vaccine-induced immune responses.

The method was immunoSEQ multiplex PCR; TCRdb's version includes in-frame clones alone and lacks a portion of them. The repertoire holds 70,000 to 95,000 clones, with 82% as singletons. Indicated time point: baseline, week 1 (first vaccination visit). Treatment in this sample: pre-vaccination baseline after standard-of-care therapy. CDR3 length equals 14 residues. Germline V gene data show CDR1 as SNHLY and CDR2 as FYNNEI. Trimming removed 7 bases from V and 7 bases from J, with 14 bases in between. The chain combines TRBV2 with TRBJ1-6, with D possibly TRBD1 on 5 matching bases. The sample in question was PBMCs, obtained from a glioma patient treated with radiotherapy, temozolomide or both. The sequence came from a man between 35 and 55 years old with glioma. Some clones in this sample may be carry-over from other donors' samples. The CDR3 protein is CASKVKGWNSPLHF. The CDR3, as DNA: TGTGCCAGCAAGGTTAAGGGGTGGAATTCACCCCTCCACTTT.